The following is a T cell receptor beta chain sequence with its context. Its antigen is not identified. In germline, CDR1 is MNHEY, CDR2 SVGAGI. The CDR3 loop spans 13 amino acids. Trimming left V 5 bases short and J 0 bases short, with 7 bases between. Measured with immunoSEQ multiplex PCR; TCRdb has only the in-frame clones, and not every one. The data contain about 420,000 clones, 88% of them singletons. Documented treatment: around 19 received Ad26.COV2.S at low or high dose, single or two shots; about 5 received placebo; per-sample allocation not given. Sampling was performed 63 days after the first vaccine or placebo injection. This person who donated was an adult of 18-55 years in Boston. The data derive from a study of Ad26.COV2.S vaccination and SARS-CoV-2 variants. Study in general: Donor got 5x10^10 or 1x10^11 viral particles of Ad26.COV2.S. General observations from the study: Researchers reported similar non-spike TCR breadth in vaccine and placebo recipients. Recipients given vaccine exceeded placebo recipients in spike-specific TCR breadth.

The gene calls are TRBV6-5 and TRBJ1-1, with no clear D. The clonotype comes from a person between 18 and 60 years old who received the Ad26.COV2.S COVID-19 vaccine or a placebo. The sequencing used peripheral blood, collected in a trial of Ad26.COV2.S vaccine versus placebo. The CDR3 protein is CASSPDMNTEAFF. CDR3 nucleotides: TGTGCCAGCAGTCCTGACATGAACACTGAAGCTTTCTTT.